Here is one T cell receptor (beta chain) with its context. Per the original data handling: It was from reference gene primer amplification that nucleated cell counts were estimated. Assay used: immunoSEQ multiplex PCR; TCRdb lists only in-frame clones, some missing. V and J calls and clone size are given by that table; D and trimming were obtained from the DNA. Of some 160,000 clones in the sample, about 88% are singletons; the top ten hold 2% to 2.5%. Trimming removed 2 bases from V and 1 base from J, with 11 bases in between. Germline CDR1 and CDR2: SGHVS and FNYEAQ. The CDR3 has 15 residues. This specimen comes from a study of blood T cell repertoires in COVID-19. The overall study: The United States, Italy and Spain provided the acute and convalescent COVID-19 samples. In each case, the material was cDNA or gDNA derived from T cells, B-cell-depleted T cells, or PBMCs.

The sequenced material came from peripheral blood. The clonotype was recovered from a man over 45 who had recovered from COVID-19. The chain joins TRBV7-6 to TRBJ1-1; D is uncertain. In DNA, the CDR3 is TGTGCCAGCAGCTTAATCCTGGGAGGGAACACTGAAGCTTTCTTT. This encodes CASSLILGGNTEAFF.